This note documents a single TCR beta chain sequence. As yet, its antigen is unknown. This probably arose from a read error, given a far larger clone one base away. This specimen comes from a study of regulatory T cells in long-lasting Graves disease. Whole-study results and caveats: Persistent cases favored TRBV28, TRBJ1-2 and TRBJ2-5.

Sequencing libraries for TCR beta were prepared with iRepertoire HTBI primers and Arm-PCR of CDR3 regions. TCRdb re-called the multiplex PCR reads through MiXCR, storing one row per CDR3 protein. In the table there are a few hundred thousand distinct CDR3 sequences, about 10% of which are singletons. The time point denotes: newly diagnosed GD, antithyroid drugs for less than 3 months. The TCR library was made from RNA extracted from PBMCs. CDR3 length: 12 amino acids. CDR1 is MRHNA, CDR2 SNTAGT, per germline. The same data also contributed to another study, on T cells in Graves' hyperthyroidism and ophthalmopathy.

The receptor's source is a woman between 18 and 30 years old with Graves disease. The chain recombines TRBV6-4 with TRBJ1-1, with D perhaps TRBD1 (6 bases). The sequences come from peripheral blood mononuclear cells (PBMCs), collected at new diagnosis, from a patient treated with antithyroid drugs. CDR3: CAGSTGFTEAFF. The CDR3, as DNA: TGTGCCGGCAGCACAGGGTTCACTGAAGCTTTCTTT.